These 19 T cell receptor beta chains share one sample of origin, sequenced in a study of cytotoxic CD8 clonotypes in ibrutinib-treated CLL (dated by TCRdb to the early 2020s). Reading the label with the study, this specimen's time point is: roughly 23 months on ibrutinib. Library preparation used the immunoSEQ multiplex PCR assay. Held by TCRdb, this immuneACCESS table contains in-frame sequences only and omits some clones. Under half of the omission traces to an unresolved V gene where checked; the cause of the rest is unknown. The sample table records 65,000 to 85,000 clones; approximately 82% of these occur just once. The ten largest clones add up to around 36% of the sample. The specimen comprised PBMCs, sampled after 24 months of ibrutinib treatment. These receptors came from a human donor with chronic lymphocytic leukemia.

V gene TRBV7-2 combines with J gene TRBJ2-7, with 8 bases aligning to TRBD2. CDR3 size: 18 residues. The V segment lost 5 bases and the J segment 0 bases; nucleotides outside the gene matches: 15. Germline V gene lookup returns CDR1 SGHTA and CDR2 FQGNSA. CDR3 nucleotides: TGTGCCAGCAGCGTTGAAGGGGTTACCGGGACTAGCTCCTACGAGCAGTACTTC. The encoded protein is CASSVEGVTGTSSYEQYF.

The J gene is TRBJ1-5, the V gene TRBV2, with a possible D match to TRBD1 (6 bases). Trimming removed 4 bases from V and 9 bases from J, with 13 bases in between. Germline CDR1 is SNHLY and CDR2 is FYNNEI. This CDR3 region has 13 residues. CDR3 in amino acids: CASSVDRARPQHF. DNA for the CDR3: TGTGCCAGCAGTGTGGACAGAGCCCGGCCCCAGCATTTT.

V gene TRBV11-3 combines with J gene TRBJ2-1; TRBD2 might be the D (5 bases). V dropped 0 bases and J dropped 6 bases, with 6 bases sitting between them. CDR3 length: 13 amino acids. Per germline, CDR1 SGHNT and CDR2 YENEEA. This CDR3 is CASSLDRGNEQFF. The CDR3 DNA reads as TGTGCCAGCAGCTTAGATCGGGGCAATGAGCAGTTCTTC. The full variable domain, in which reference TRBV11-3 and TRBJ2-1 provide the parts outside the CDR3, is EAGVVQSPRYKIIEKKQPVAFWCNPISGHNTLYWYLQNLGQGPELLIRYENEEAVDDSQLPKDRFSAERLKGVDSTLKIQPAELGDSAVYLCASSLDRGNEQFFGPGTRLTVL.

The sample holds a few counts of this clone. The chain employs TRBV23-1 and TRBJ1-2, with D tentatively TRBD1 (5 bases). TRBV23-1 is sorted into the ORF group, with uncertain function. V lost 0 bases and J 4 bases, leaving 12 bases between the germline ends. The CDR3 contains 15 residues. CDR3 in amino acids: CASSQSGGATYGYTF. The CDR3 DNA is TGCGCCAGCAGTCAATCAGGAGGGGCCACCTATGGCTACACCTTC.

The V gene is TRBV30, the J gene TRBJ2-1; D possibly uses TRBD1 or TRBD2 (6 bases each). Germline loops: CDR1 GTSNPN, CDR2 SVGIG (reference sequence). V gave up 0 bases and J gave up 6 bases, with 24 bases separating them. The CDR3 spans 18 residues. The CDR3 reads CAWSVVRGGGMVGNEQFF. In DNA form, the CDR3 reads TGTGCCTGGAGTGTAGTCCGAGGAGGGGGGATGGTCGGCAATGAGCAGTTCTTC.

This chain links TRBV4-3 with TRBJ2-7; 7 bases align to TRBD2. The CDR3 consists of 15 residues. V shed 1 base, J shed 7 bases, and the junction held 10 bases outside the gene matches. Germline CDR1 reads LGHNA; CDR2 reads YSLEER. CDR3 in amino acids: CASSQASGRLGEQYF. CDR3 bases: TGCGCCAGCAGCCAAGCTAGCGGAAGATTAGGGGAGCAGTACTTC.

The rearrangement links TRBV15 to TRBJ2-1; maybe TRBD1 (7 bases). The ends were cut back, 1 base at V and 6 bases at J, with 13 bases in the middle. Germline V gives CDR1 LNHNV, CDR2 YYDKDF (reference sequence). The CDR3 loop spans 15 amino acids. CDR3 in amino acids: CATSRAGGGLNEQFF. The CDR3 nucleotides are TGTGCCACCAGCAGAGCTGGAGGGGGCCTCAATGAGCAGTTCTTC.

This chain uses TRBV5-1 with TRBJ2-2; the D gene is possibly TRBD1 (5 bases). CDR1 is SGHRS and CDR2 is YFSETQ in the germline V gene. This CDR3 region has 16 residues. Trimming cost V 0 bases and J 5 bases, with 14 bases left between them. The CDR3 loop reads CASSLATAGRTGELFF. The CDR3 nucleotides read TGCGCCAGCAGCTTGGCCACGGCAGGGCGGACCGGGGAGCTGTTTTTT.

The rearrangement links TRBV2 to TRBJ2-2; either TRBD1 or TRBD2 may fit D (5 bases each). From germline, CDR1 is SNHLY and CDR2 FYNNEI. The CDR3 spans 14 residues. V was trimmed by 1 base and J by 8 bases, leaving 11 bases between them. CDR3 sequence reads: CASSEVFGGGELFF. CDR3 in DNA: TGTGCCAGCAGTGAAGTCTTTGGGGGAGGGGAGCTGTTTTTT.

The chain employs TRBV4-2 and TRBJ2-2; possibly TRBD1 for D (6 bases). With 4 bases removed from V and 0 bases from J, the gap between germline ends came to 12 bases. The CDR3 covers 16 residues. Germline loops: CDR1 LGHNA, CDR2 YNFKEQ. The CDR3 sequence is CASSPRTAPNTGELFF. The CDR3 DNA is TGTGCCAGCAGCCCGAGGACAGCTCCGAACACCGGGGAGCTGTTTTTT.

The gene calls are TRBV27 and TRBJ2-5; 7 bases align to TRBD1. Per the germline V gene, CDR1 is MNHEY and CDR2 is SMNVEV (reference sequence). The CDR3 spans 11 residues. V lost 5 bases and J lost 10; bases outside the gene matches: 4. The CDR3 DNA sequence: TGTGCCAGCAGTACAGGGGTGATCCAGTACTTC. Translated: CASSTGVIQYF.

A single count supports this clone. The chain is built from TRBV9 and TRBJ2-7, with a weak D call TRBD1 (6 bases). The V gene's germline CDR1 is SGDLS and CDR2 YYNGEE. Trimming shortened V by 6 bases and J by 5 bases, and 18 bases separated the two germline ends. The CDR3 is 14 residues long. The chain's CDR3 is CASTRRGGSDEQYF. The CDR3, as DNA: TGTGCCAGCACCAGACGAGGGGGAAGCGACGAGCAGTACTTC. Based on the CDR3 plus reference TRBV9 and TRBJ2-7, the full variable domain is DSGVTQTPKHLITATGQRVTLRCSPRSGDLSVYWYQQSLDQGLQFLIQYYNGEERAKGNILERFSAQQFPDLHSELNLSSLELGDSALYFCASTRRGGSDEQYFGPGTRLTVT.

The gene calls are TRBV27 and TRBJ2-7, with TRBD2 matching 11 bases. The CDR3 runs 14 residues. In germline, CDR1 is MNHEY, CDR2 SMNVEV (reference sequence). Trimming cost V 6 bases and J 4 bases; bases outside gene matches: 5. The CDR3 reads CASRQLAGVYEQYF. The CDR3 DNA is TGTGCCAGCAGGCAACTAGCGGGAGTTTACGAGCAGTACTTC.

This chain joins TRBV5-5 and TRBJ1-3; D is undetermined. This CDR3 has 13 amino acids. Germline CDR1 reads SGHKS; CDR2 reads YYEKEE (reference sequence). Trimming cost V 3 bases and J 4 bases, with 8 bases left between them. CDR3 protein: CASSSAPGNTIYF. Written as DNA, the CDR3 is TGTGCCAGCAGCTCGGCGCCCGGAAACACCATATATTTT. Filled out from reference TRBV5-5 and TRBJ1-3, the complete variable domain reads DAGVTQSPTHLIKTRGQQVTLRCSPISGHKSVSWYQQVLGQGPQFIFQYYEKEERGRGNFPDRFSARQFPNYSSELNVNALLLGDSALYLCASSSAPGNTIYFGEGSWLTVV.

In its sample, this clone was seen once. V is TRBV18 and J is TRBJ1-1, with a weak D call TRBD1 (5 bases). Trimming took off 3 bases at V and 0 bases at J, with 14 bases between the two ends. The V gene's germline CDR1 is KGHSH and CDR2 LQKENI. The CDR3 contains 16 residues. The CDR3 is CASSPRDRALNTEAFF. DNA for the CDR3: TGTGCCAGCTCACCCCGGGACCGGGCTCTGAACACTGAAGCTTTCTTT.

The rearrangement uses TRBV4-2 and TRBJ2-5; either TRBD1 or TRBD2 may supply D (5 bases each). The CDR3 is 14 amino acids. Germline V lookup: CDR1 LGHNA, CDR2 YNFKEQ. V was cut by 1 base and J by 4 bases, with 10 bases left in between. In DNA, the CDR3 is TGTGCCAGCAGCCAAGGAGGGGTTGGAGAGACCCAGTACTTC. Amino acids: CASSQGGVGETQYF.

This clone was detected once. This sequence joins TRBV9 and TRBJ2-2; no clear D gene. The CDR3 is 13 residues long. V was pared by 0 bases and J by 7 bases, with 7 bases between. Germline CDR1 is SGDLS and CDR2 is YYNGEE. The CDR3 DNA follows: TGTGCCAGCAGCGTAGTCCTGGGCGGGGAGCTGTTTTTT. This gives the protein CASSVVLGGELFF.

The chain uses TRBV27 and TRBJ2-3, with D perhaps matching TRBD1 or TRBD2 (5 bases each). The germline gives CDR1 MNHEY, CDR2 SMNVEV (reference sequence). Trimming left V 5 bases short and J 8 bases short, with 14 bases between. The CDR3 consists of 13 residues. The CDR3 loop reads CASSPGDGSTQYF. CDR3 DNA: TGTGCCAGCAGTCCTGGGGACGGAAGTACGCAGTATTTT.

V and J are TRBV4-2 and TRBJ2-6; 7 nucleotides agree with TRBD2. Germline loops: CDR1 LGHNA, CDR2 YNFKEQ. V gave up 1 base and J gave up 0 bases; unmatched junction bases: 0. The CDR3 sequence is 16 residues long. The CDR3 DNA sequence: TGTGCCAGCAGCCAAGGCGGGGGCTCTGGGGCCAACGTCCTGACTTTC. Its protein product is CASSQGGGSGANVLTF.